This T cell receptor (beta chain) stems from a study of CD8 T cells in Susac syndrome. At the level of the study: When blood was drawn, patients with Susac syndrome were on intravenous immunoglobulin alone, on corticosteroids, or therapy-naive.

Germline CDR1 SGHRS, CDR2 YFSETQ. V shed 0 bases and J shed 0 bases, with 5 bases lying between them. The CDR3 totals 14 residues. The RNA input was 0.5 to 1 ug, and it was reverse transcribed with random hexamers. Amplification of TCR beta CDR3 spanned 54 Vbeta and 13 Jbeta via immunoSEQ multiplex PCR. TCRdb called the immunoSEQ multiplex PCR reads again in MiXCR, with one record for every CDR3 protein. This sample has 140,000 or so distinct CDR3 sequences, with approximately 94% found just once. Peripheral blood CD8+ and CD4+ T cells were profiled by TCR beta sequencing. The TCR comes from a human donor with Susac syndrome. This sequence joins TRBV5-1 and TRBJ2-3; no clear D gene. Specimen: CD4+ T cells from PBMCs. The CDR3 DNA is TGCGCCAGCAGCTTGGACGGTAGCACAGATACGCAGTATTTT. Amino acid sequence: CASSLDGSTDTQYF.